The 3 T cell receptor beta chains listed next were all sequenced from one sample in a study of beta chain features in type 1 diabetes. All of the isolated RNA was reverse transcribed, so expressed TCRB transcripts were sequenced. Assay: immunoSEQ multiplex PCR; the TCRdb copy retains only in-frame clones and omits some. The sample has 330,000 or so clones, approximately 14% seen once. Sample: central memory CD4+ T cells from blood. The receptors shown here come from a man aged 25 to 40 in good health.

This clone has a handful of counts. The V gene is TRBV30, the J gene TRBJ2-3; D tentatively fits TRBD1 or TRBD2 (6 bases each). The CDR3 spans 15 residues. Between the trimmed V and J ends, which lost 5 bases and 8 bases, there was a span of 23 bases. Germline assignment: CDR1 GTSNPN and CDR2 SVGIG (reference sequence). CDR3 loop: CAWSKGGPSLSTQYF. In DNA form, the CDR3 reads TGTGCCTGGTCTAAAGGGGGGCCAAGTCTCAGTACGCAGTATTTT.

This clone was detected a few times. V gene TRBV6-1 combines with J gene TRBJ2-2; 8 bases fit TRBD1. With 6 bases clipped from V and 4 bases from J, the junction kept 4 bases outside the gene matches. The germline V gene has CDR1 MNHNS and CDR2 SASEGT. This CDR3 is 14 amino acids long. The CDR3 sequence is CASRFGQGTGELFF. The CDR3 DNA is TGTGCCAGCAGATTTGGACAGGGCACCGGGGAGCTGTTTTTT.

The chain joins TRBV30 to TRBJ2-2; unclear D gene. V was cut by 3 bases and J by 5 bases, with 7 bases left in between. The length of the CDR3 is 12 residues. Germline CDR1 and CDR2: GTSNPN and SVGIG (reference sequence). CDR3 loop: CAWRAGTGELFF. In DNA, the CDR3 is TGTGCCTGGAGAGCCGGGACCGGGGAGCTGTTTTTT.